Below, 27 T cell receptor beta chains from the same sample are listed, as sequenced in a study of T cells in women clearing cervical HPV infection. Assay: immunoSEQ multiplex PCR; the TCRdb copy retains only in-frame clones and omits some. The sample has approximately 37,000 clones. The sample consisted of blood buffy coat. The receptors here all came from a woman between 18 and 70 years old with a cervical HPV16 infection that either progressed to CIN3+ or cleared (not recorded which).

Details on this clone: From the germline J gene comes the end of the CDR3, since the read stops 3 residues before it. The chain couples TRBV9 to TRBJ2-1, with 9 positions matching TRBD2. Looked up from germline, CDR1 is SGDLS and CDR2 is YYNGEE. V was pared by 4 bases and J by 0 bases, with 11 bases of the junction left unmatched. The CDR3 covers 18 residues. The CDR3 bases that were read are TGTGCCAGCAGCCCCGTTGGAGCGGGAGGTCCCTCCTACAATGAG. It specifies CASSPVGAGGPSYNE. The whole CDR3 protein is CASSPVGAGGPSYNEQFF.

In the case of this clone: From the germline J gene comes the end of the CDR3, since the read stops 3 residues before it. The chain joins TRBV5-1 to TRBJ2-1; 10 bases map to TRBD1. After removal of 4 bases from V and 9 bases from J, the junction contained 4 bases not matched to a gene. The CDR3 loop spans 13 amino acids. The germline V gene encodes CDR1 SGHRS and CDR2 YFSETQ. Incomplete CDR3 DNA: TGCGCCAGCAGCGGGGACAGGGGCCCTGAG. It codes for CASSGDRGPE. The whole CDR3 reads CASSGDRGPEQFF.

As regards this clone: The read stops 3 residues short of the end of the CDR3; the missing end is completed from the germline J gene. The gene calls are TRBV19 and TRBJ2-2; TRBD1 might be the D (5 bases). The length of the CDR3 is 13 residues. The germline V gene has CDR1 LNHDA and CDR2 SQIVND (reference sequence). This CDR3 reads CASKGPGANVLFF. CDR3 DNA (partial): TGTGCCAGTAAAGGGCCTGGGGCCAACGTG.

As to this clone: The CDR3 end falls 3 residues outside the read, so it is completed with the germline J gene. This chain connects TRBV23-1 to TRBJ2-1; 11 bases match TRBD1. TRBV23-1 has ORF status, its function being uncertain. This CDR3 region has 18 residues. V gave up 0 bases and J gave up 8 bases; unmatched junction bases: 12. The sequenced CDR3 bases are TGCGCCAGCAGTCAATCGATCGGGACAGGGGGAATTTGCGATGAG. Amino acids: CASSQSIGTGGICDE. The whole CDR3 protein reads CASSQSIGTGGICDEQFF.

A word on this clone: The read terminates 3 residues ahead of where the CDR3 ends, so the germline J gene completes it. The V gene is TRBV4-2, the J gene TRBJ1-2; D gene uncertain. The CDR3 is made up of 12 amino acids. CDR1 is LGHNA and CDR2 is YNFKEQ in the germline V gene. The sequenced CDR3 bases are TGTGCCAGCAGTCCAAGGGCGGGAGGC. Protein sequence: CASSPRAGG. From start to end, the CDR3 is CASSPRAGGYTF.

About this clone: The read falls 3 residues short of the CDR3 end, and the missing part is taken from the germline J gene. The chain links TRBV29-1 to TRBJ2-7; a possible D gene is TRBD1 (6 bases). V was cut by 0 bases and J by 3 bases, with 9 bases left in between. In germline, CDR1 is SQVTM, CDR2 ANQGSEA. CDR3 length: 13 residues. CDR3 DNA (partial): TGCAGCGTTGAAGATTTACAGGGCTACGAG. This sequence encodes CSVEDLQGYE. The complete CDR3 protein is CSVEDLQGYEQYF.

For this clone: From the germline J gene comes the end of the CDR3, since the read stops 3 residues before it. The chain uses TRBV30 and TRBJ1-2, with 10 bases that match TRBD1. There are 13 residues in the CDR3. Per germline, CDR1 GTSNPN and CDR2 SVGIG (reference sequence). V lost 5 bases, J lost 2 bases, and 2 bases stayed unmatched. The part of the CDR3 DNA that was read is TGTGCCTGGGGGGGACAGGGGAACTATGGC. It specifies CAWGGQGNYG. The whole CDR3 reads CAWGGQGNYGYTF.

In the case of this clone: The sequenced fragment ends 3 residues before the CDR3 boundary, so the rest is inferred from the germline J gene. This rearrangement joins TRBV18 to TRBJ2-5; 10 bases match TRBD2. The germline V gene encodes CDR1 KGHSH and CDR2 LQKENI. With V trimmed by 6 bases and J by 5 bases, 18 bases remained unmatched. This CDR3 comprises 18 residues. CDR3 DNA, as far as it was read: TGTGCCAGCTCCGTTAAAACGACGGGACTAGCGATTAAGGAGACC. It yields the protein CASSVKTTGLAIKET. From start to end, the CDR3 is CASSVKTTGLAIKETQYF.

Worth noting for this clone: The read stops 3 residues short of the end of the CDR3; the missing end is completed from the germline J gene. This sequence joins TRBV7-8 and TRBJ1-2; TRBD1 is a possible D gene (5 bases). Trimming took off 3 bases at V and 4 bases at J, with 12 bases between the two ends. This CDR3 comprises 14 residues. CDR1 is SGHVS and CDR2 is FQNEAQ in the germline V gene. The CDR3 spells CASSFRDLRYGYTF. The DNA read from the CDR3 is TGTGCCAGCAGCTTCCGGGACTTGCGCTATGGC. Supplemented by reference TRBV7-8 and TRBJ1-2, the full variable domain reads GAGVSQSPRYKVAKRGQDVALRCDPISGHVSLFWYQQALGQGPEFLTYFQNEAQLDKSGLPSDRFFAERPEGSVSTLKIQRTQQEDSAVYLCASSFRDLRYGYTFGSGTRLTVV.

The CDR3 protein is CAWSPGEQGSYNEQFF. CDR3 DNA (partial): TGTGCCTGGAGTCCCGGGGAACAGGGCTCCTACAATGAG. J is TRBJ2-1 and V is TRBV30; weak D call: TRBD1 (6 bases). The read falls 3 residues short of the CDR3 end, and the missing part is taken from the germline J gene. CDR1 is GTSNPN, CDR2 SVGIG, per germline (reference sequence). V was pared by 2 bases and J by 0 bases, with 14 bases between. This CDR3 spans 16 amino acids.

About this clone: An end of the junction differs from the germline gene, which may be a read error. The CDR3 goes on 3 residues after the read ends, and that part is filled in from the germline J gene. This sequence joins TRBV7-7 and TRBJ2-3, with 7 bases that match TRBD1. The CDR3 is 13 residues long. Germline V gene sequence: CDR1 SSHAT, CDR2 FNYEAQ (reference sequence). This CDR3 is CASSFQGEETQYF. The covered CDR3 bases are TGTGCTAGCAGCTTTCAGGGGGAAGAGACG.

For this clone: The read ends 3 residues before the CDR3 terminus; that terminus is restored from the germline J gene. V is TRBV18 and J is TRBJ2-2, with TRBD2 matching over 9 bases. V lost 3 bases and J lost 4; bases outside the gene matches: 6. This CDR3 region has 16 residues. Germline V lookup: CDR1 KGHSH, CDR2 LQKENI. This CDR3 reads CASSPRDSGGTGELFF. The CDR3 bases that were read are TGTGCCAGCTCACCCCGGGATAGCGGGGGCACCGGGGAG.

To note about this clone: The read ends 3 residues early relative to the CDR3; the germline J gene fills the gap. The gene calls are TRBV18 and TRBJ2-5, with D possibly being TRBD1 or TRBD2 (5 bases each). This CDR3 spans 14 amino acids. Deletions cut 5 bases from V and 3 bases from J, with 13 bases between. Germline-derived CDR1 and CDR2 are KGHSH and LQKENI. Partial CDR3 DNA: TGTGCCAGCTCAAGGTCCCAGGGAGAAGAGACC. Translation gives CASSRSQGEET. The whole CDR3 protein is CASSRSQGEETQYF.

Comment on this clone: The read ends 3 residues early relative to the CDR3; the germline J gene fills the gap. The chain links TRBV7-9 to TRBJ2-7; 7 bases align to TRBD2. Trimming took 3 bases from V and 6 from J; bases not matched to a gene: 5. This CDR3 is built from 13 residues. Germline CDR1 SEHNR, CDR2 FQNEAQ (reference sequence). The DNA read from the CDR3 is TGTGCCAGCAGCTTTGCGGGAGTCGGCGAG. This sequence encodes CASSFAGVGE. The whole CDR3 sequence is CASSFAGVGEQYF.

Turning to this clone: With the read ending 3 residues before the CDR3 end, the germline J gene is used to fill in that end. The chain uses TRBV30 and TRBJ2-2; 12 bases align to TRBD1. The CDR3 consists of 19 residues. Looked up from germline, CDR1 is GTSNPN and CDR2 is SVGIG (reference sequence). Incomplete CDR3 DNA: TGTGCCTGGAGTGGGGGTTGGGACAGGGGGCTTCCTGGGAGTGAAAAG. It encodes CAWSGGWDRGLPGSEK. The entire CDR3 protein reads CAWSGGWDRGLPGSEKLFF. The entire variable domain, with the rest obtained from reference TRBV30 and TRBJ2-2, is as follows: SQTIHQWPATLVQPVGSPLSLECTVEGTSNPNLYWYRQAAGRGLQLLFYSVGIGQISSEVPQNLSASRPQDRQFILSSKKLLLSDSGFYLCAWSGGWDRGLPGSEKLFFGEGSRLTVL.

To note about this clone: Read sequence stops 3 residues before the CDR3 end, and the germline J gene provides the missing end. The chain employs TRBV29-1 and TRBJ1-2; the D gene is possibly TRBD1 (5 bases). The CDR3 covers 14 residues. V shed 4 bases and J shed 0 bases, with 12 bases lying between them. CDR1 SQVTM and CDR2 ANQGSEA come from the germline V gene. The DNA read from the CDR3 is TGCAGCGTTGTGGACGGGACTTCTAACTATGGC. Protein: CSVVDGTSNYG. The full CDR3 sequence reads CSVVDGTSNYGYTF.

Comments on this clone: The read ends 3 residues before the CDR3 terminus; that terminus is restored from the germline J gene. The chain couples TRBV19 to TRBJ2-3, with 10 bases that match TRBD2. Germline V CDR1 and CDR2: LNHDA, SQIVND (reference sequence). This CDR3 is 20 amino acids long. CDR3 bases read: TGTGCCAGTAGTCTGGGACGAGGCTGGCTAGCGGGAGAGCAGCAAGAGACG. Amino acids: CASSLGRGWLAGEQQET. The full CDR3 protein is CASSLGRGWLAGEQQETQYF. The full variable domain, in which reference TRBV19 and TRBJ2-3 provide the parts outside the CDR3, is DGGITQSPKYLFRKEGQNVTLSCEQNLNHDAMYWYRQDPGQGLRLIYYSQIVNDFQKGDIAEGYSVSREKKESFPLTVTSAQKNPTAFYLCASSLGRGWLAGEQQETQYFGPGTRLTVL.

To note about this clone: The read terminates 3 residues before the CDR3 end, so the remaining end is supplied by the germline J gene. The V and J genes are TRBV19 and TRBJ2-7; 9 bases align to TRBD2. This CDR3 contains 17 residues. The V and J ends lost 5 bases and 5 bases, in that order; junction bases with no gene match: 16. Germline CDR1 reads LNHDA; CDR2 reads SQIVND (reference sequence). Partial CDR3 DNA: TGTGCCAGTAGTTCTATCATAGCGGGAGCGCCGTCCCACGAG. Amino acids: CASSSIIAGAPSHE. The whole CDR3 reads CASSSIIAGAPSHEQYF.

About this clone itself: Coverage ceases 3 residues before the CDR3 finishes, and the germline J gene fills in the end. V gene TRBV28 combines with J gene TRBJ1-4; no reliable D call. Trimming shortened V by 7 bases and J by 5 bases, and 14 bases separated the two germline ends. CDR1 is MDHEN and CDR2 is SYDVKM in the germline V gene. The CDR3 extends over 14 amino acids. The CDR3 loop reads CASTLAGGNEKLFF. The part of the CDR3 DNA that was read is TGTGCCAGCACCCTCGCGGGCGGGAATGAAAAA.

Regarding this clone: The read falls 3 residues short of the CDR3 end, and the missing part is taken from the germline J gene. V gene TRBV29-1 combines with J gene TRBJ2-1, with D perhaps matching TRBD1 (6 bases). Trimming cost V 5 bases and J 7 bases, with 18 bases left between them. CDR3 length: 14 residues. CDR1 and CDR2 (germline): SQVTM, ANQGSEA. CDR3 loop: CSVPGVGPRNEQFF. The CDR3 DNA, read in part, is TGCAGCGTTCCAGGGGTAGGCCCTAGAAATGAG.

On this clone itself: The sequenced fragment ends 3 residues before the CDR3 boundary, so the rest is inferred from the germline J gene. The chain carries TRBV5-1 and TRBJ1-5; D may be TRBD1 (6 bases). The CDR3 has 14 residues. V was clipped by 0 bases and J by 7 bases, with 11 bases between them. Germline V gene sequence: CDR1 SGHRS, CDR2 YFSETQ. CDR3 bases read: TGCGCCAGCAGCTTGGGAGGGGGTGGGCAGCCC. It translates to CASSLGGGGQP. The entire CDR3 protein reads CASSLGGGGQPQHF.

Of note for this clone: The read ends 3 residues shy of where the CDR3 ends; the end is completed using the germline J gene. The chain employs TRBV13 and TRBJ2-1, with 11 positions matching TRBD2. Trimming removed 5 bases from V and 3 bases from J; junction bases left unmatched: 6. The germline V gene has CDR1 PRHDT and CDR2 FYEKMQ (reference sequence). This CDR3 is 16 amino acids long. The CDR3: CASSPPGLADYNEQFF. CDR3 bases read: TGTGCCAGCAGCCCGCCGGGACTAGCGGACTACAATGAG.

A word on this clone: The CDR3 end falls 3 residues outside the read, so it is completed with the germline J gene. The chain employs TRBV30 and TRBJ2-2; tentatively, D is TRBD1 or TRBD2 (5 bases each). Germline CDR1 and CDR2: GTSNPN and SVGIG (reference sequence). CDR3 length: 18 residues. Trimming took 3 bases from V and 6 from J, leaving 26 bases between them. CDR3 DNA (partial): TGTGCCTGGAGAAAGCTTGGTGGGGAAACGAGAGGGGCCGGGGAG. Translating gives CAWRKLGGETRGAGE. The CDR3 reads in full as CAWRKLGGETRGAGELFF.

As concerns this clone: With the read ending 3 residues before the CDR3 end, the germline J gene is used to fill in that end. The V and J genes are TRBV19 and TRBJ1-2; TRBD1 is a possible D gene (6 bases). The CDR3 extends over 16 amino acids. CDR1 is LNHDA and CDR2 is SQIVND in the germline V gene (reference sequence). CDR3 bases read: TGTGCCAGTAGTATGCTCCTCAGGGGTAAGGCCTACGAC. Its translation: CASSMLLRGKAYD. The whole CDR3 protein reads CASSMLLRGKAYDYTF.

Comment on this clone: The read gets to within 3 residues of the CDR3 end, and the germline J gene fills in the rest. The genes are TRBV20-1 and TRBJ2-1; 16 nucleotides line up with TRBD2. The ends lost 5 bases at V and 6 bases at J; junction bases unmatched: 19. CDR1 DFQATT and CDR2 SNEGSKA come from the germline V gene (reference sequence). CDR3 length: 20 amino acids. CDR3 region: CSAGGLGTSGRGLQRNEQFF. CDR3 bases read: TGCAGTGCTGGGGGTTTAGGGACTAGCGGGAGGGGACTTCAGCGCAATGAG.

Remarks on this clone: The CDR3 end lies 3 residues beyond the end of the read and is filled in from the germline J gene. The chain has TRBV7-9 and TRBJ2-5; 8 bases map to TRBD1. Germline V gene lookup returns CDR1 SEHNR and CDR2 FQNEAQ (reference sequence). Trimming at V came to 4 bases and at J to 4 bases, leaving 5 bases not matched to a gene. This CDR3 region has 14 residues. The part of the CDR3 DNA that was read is TGTGCCAGCAGCTATGGACAGGGAGTAGAGACC. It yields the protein CASSYGQGVET. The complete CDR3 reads CASSYGQGVETQYF. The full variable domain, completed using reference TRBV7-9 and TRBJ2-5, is DTGVSQNPRHKITKRGQNVTFRCDPISEHNRLYWYRQTLGQGPEFLTYFQNEAQLEKSRLLSDRFSAERPKGSFSTLEIQRTEQGDSAMYLCASSYGQGVETQYFGPGTRLLVL.

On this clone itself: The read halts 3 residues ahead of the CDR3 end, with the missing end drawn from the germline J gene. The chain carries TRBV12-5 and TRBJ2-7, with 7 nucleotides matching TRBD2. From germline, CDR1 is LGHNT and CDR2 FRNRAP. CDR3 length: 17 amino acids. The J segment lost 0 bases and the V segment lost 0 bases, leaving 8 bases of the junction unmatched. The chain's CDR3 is CASGLVLLAESSYEQYF. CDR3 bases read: TGTGCTAGTGGTTTGGTACTCCTAGCGGAAAGCTCCTACGAG. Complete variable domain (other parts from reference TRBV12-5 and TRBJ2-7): DARVTQTPRHKVTEMGQEVTMRCQPILGHNTVFWYRQTMMQGLELLAYFRNRAPLDDSGMPKDRFSAEMPDATLATLKIQPSEPRDSAVYFCASGLVLLAESSYEQYFGPGTRLTVT.